This T cell receptor (beta chain) was recovered during a study of blood T cell repertoires in COVID-19. Study at large: Italy, Spain and the United States were the sources of the convalescent and acute COVID-19 samples. T cells, B-cell-depleted T cells, or PBMCs provided the cDNA or gDNA that served as material.

The data were produced by immunoSEQ multiplex PCR, yet TCRdb's version contains in-frame clones alone and is incomplete. The data hold roughly 340,000 clones, with 80% to 90% observed a single time. Participants' reported clinical history set cohort assignment. Recovered status applied to Cohort 3 donors who had two consecutive negative PCRs. It also applied to those with clearance or with symptom resolution. Sequencing was performed on PBMCs or T cells enriched from blood (not recorded which). The TCR sequence derives from a man aged 18 to 30 who had recovered from COVID-19.

The CDR3 DNA is TGTGCCAGCAGCTTCCCCTGGGCCGGAATCACTGAAGCTTTCTTT. Protein product: CASSFPWAGITEAFF. The J gene is TRBJ1-1, the V gene TRBV7-9; D ambiguous. Germline CDR1 is SEHNR and CDR2 is FQNEAQ (reference sequence). CDR3 length: 15 residues. V shed 3 bases and J shed 4 bases, with 15 bases lying between them.